One sample yielded the 7 T cell receptor beta chains listed below, sequenced in a study of CD8+CD57+ T cells in acquired aplastic anemia. Genomic DNA acted as the template from which TCR beta VDJ combination and CDR3 sequence profiling were carried out. MiXCR was run by TCRdb on the reads, yielding one entry per CDR3 protein. The sample yields around 180,000 distinct CDR3 sequences, 45% to 60% seen once. It was patients with CD8+CD57+ cell expansion by flow cytometry who were chosen for sequencing. The sequenced material came from sorted CD4+, CD8+, or CD8+CD57+ T cells (not recorded which) from PBMCs. Every receptor here comes from a human donor with aplastic anemia.

This chain joins TRBV5-1 and TRBJ2-1; no clear D. V was cut by 2 bases and J by 6 bases, with 15 bases left in between. The germline V gene encodes CDR1 SGHRS and CDR2 YFSETQ. This CDR3 has 15 residues. In nucleotides, the CDR3 is TGCGCCAGCAGCTTAGGAGAAAATATAGCCAATGAGCAGTTCTTC. Protein sequence: CASSLGENIANEQFF.

On this clonotype itself: Since no conserved phenylalanine or tryptophan closes the CDR3, a read error is the likely cause. CDR3 in amino acids: CASSLGVLGRGNTIYS. CDR3 nucleotides: TGCGCCAGCAGCCTCGGGGTCTTGGGGCGCGGAAACACCATATATTCT. This chain links TRBV4-1 with TRBJ1-3, with D possibly matching TRBD1 (5 bases). This CDR3 region has 16 residues. The V end was cut by 4 bases, the J end by 4 bases, with 17 bases between. Germline V gene data show CDR1 as MGHRA and CDR2 as YSYEKL.

Regarding this clonotype: A junction end diverges from the germline sequence, so it may reflect a read error. V gene TRBV10-3 combines with J gene TRBJ2-5; no clear D. Per the germline V gene, CDR1 is ENHRY and CDR2 is SYGVKD. This CDR3 has 14 residues. The CDR3 nucleotides are TGTGCCAGCAGTTACGACGGCACCCAAGAGACCCAGTACTTC. Translation: CASSYDGTQETQYF.

Only a few counts were recorded for this clonotype. The chain links TRBV20-1 to TRBJ2-7, with TRBD1 matching over 7 bases. CDR1 DFQATT and CDR2 SNEGSKA come from the germline V gene (reference sequence). This CDR3 region has 13 residues. V was clipped by 6 bases and J by 3 bases; unmatched bases: 8. The CDR3 DNA is TGCAGTGCCCTCCCGGGACAGAACTACGAGCAGTACTTC. This gives the protein CSALPGQNYEQYF.

This clonotype was seen ten or more times. The rearrangement links TRBV11-2 to TRBJ2-3, with D possibly TRBD2 on 7 matching bases. This CDR3 has 16 amino acids. Germline V gives CDR1 SGHAT, CDR2 FQNNGV. The V gene lost 0 bases and the J gene lost 8 bases, with 18 bases spanning the gap. CDR3 DNA: TGTGCCAGCAGCTTAGACTCCGGGGGGCTCCGGGTTACGCAGTATTTT. Encoded protein: CASSLDSGGLRVTQYF.

The chain links TRBV25-1 to TRBJ2-2; D remains unclear. Germline lookup yields CDR1 MGHDK and CDR2 SYGVNS. The CDR3 is 14 amino acids. Between the trimmed V and J ends, which lost 6 bases and 3 bases, there was a span of 11 bases. CDR3 in amino acids: CASSLPQDTGELFF. CDR3 DNA sequence: TGTGCCAGCAGCTTGCCCCAGGACACCGGGGAGCTGTTTTTT.

The rearrangement links TRBV19 to TRBJ2-7; D unclear. CDR1 and CDR2 from the germline V gene are LNHDA and SQIVND (reference sequence). The CDR3 is 12 amino acids. V lost 5 bases and J 7 bases, leaving 12 bases between the germline ends. CDR3: CASSFGVGEQYF. As DNA, the CDR3 is TGTGCCAGTAGTTTCGGAGTGGGAGAGCAGTACTTC.